A single TCR beta chain is shown here with its context. This clone's antigen is unknown. No much larger clone is present one base from it, and per-base qualities are unavailable. The immunoSEQ platform was used for deep TCRbeta sequencing. In the source study's methods: Only productive rearrangements were exported from the immunoSEQ Analyzer for downstream analysis. T cell phenotypes were assigned to bulk TCRbeta clonotypes by matching to single-cell RNA+TCR-seq clones sharing the same TCRbeta sequence. Using bulk TCR sequencing data, clone enrichment in tumor was calculated by dividing a clone's tumor frequency by the same clone's PBMC frequency. GLIPH was used to group TCRs into specificity groups, clusters of distinct TCRs likely recognizing common antigens via shared CDR3 motifs. This is the immuneACCESS table as TCRdb keeps it, with only in-frame sequences that have V and J called. A part of the clones is gone; compared with another copy, unresolved V genes explain less than half, and the rest is unexplained. The V and J calls and clone size come from that table; D and trimming were worked out from the DNA. The sample table contains approximately 47,000 clones; only one count was recorded for 65% to 85% of them. The ten largest clones add up to less than 5% of the sample.

The sample comes from a study of T cells in tumors after PD-1 blockade (dated by TCRdb to between 2017 and 2020). With regard to the full study: Exclusion criteria were prior checkpoint blockade, use of systemic immunosuppressants, or recent radiotherapy or other anti-cancer therapy within 4 weeks. An average of around 110,000 TCR templates (range about 23,000-257,772) and roughly 37,000 unique clonotypes was obtained for peripheral blood samples. Ongoing daily vismodegib 150 mg was also given to a subset of patients during anti-PD-1 treatment. Treatment consisted of either cemiplimab 350 mg every 2 weeks or pembrolizumab 200 mg every 3 weeks. To compare blood and tumor clonotypes, bulk TCR sequencing was performed on 9 to 11 peripheral blood samples from about five patients. The study performed paired single-cell RNA and TCR sequencing on site-matched tumors from BCC or SCC patients before and after anti-PD-1 therapy. RECIST version 1.1 was the standard used to evaluate clinical response.

The time point label, as the study defines it: before anti-PD-1 therapy. Genomic DNA extracted from tumor biopsies or peripheral blood was used for bulk TCRbeta sequencing, with input ranging from roughly 616 ng to 6,500 ng. Every patient had histologically proven advanced or metastatic basal or squamous cell carcinoma and was a poor candidate for surgical resection. The basal cell carcinoma cohort comprised roughly twelve patients, of whom roughly eight had bulk tumor TCR sequencing. The junction shows trimming of 3 bases on V and 6 bases on J, plus 6 bases between the germline ends. CDR1 is given as MNHNS and CDR2 as SASEGT, both from the germline V gene. From cysteine to phenylalanine, the CDR3 is 11 amino acids long. Left in the record is the CDR3 DNA by itself, 33 bases read in frame from the first base. The research as a whole found: Around 37% of tumor TCR clonotypes were detected in blood, and some novel exhausted tumor clones were observed in pre-treatment blood, which was taken as suggesting peripheral recruitment. Where the novel T cell clones came from was not identified, and possible sources could include lymphoid organs or rare unexpanded clones inside the tumor or in the tumor periphery.

This TCR came from a human donor with basal cell carcinoma. Material: PBMCs, obtained before anti-PD-1 treatment. The chain joins TRBV6-1 to TRBJ2-7, and possibly TRBD1, on 5 matching bases. The sequenced DNA: TGTGCCAGCAGTGAGACAGTCGAGCAGTACTTC. It is translated as CASSETVEQYF.